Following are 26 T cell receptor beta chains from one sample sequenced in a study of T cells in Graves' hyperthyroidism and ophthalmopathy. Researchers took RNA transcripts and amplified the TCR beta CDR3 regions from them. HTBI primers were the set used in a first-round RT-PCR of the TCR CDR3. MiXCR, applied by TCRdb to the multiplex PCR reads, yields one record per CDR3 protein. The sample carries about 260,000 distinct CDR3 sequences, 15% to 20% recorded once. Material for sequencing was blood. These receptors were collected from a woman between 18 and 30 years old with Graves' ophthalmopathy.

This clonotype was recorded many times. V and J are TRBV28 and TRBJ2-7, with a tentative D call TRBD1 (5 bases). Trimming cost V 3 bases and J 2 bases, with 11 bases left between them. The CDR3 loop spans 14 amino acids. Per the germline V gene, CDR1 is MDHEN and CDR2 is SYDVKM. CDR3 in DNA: TGTGCCAGCAGTTTTAGCAGGGTACCCTACGAGCAGTACTTC. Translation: CASSFSRVPYEQYF.

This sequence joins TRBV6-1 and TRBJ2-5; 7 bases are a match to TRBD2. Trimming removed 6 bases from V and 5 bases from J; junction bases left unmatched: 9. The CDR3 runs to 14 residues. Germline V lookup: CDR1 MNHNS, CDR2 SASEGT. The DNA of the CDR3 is TGTGCCAGCAGGCGCGGGGGTAAGGGGGAGACCCAGTACTTC. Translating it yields CASRRGGKGETQYF.

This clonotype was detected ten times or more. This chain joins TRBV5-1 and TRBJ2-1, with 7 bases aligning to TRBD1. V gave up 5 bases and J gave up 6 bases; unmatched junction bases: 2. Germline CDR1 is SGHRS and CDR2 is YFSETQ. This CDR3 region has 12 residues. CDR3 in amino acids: CASRRQGNEQFF. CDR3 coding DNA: TGCGCCAGCAGAAGACAGGGCAATGAGCAGTTCTTC.

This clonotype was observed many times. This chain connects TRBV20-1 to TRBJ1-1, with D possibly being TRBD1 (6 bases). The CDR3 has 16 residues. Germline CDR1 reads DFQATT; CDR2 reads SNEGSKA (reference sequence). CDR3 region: CRADSASTAMNTEAFF. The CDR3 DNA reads TGCAGGGCGGACAGCGCATCGACAGCCATGAACACTGAAGCTTTCTTT.

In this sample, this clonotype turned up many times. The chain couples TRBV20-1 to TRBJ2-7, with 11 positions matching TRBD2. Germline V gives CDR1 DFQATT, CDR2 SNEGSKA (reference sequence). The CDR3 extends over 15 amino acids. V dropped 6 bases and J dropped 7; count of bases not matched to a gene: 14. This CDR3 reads CSATRPGLAAYEQYF. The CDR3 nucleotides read TGCAGTGCAACCAGGCCGGGACTAGCGGCTTATGAGCAGTACTTC.

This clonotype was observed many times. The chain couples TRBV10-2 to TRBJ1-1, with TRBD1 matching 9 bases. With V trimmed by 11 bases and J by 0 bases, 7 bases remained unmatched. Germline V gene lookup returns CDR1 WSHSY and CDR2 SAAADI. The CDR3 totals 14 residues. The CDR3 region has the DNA TGCGCCTCTGGGACAGGGACAATGAACACTGAAGCTTTCTTT. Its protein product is CASGTGTMNTEAFF.

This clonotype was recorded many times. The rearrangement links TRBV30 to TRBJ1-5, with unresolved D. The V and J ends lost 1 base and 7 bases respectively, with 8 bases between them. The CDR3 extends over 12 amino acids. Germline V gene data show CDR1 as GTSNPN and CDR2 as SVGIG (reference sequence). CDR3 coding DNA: TGTGCCTGGAGTGCACAACGCCAGCCCCAGCATTTT. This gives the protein CAWSAQRQPQHF.

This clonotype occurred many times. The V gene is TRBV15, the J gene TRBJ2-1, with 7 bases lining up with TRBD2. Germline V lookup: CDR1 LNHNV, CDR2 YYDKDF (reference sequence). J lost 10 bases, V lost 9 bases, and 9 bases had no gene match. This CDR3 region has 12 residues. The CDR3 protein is CATGPPGGEQFF. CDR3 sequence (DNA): TGTGCCACTGGCCCTCCGGGAGGCGAGCAGTTCTTC.

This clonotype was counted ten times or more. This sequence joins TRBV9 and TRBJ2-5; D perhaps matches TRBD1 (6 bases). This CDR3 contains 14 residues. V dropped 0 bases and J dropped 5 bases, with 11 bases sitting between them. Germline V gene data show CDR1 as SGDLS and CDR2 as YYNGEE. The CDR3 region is CASSVEVRGETQYF. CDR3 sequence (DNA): TGTGCCAGCAGCGTAGAGGTCAGGGGTGAGACCCAGTACTTC.

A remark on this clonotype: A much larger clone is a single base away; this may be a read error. The CDR3 region is CASSPRGGDGPPLHF. Written as DNA, the CDR3 is TGTGCCAGCAGCCCCAGGGGAGGGGACGGTCCACCCCTCCACTTT. V gene TRBV3-1 combines with J gene TRBJ1-6; possible D gene TRBD1, 6 bases. The CDR3 is 15 residues long. The germline CDR1 and CDR2 sequences are LGHDT and YNNKEL (reference sequence). Trimming pared 4 bases from V and 11 bases from J, leaving 18 bases between.

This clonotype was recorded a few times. The CDR3 protein is CASSQEVRTGDYGYTF. CDR3 nucleotides: TGTGCCAGCAGCCAAGAAGTCCGGACAGGGGACTATGGCTACACCTTC. This chain links TRBV4-2 with TRBJ1-2; TRBD1 agrees at 9 bases. V shed 0 bases and J 3 bases; nucleotides not matched to a gene: 5. The CDR3 length is 16 residues. Per germline, CDR1 LGHNA and CDR2 YNFKEQ.

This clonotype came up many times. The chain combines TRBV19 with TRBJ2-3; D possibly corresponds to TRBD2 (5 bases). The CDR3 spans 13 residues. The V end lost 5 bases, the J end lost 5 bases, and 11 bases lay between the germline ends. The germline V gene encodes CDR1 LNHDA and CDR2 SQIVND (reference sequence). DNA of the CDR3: TGTGCCAGTAGTCTGCTACGGGGAGATACGCAGTATTTT. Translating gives CASSLLRGDTQYF.

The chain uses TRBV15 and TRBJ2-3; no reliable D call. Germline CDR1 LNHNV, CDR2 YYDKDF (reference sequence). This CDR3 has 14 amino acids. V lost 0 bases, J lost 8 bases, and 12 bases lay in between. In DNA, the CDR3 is TGTGCCACCAGCAGAGATGTAGCAGTAGGTACGCAGTATTTT. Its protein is CATSRDVAVGTQYF.

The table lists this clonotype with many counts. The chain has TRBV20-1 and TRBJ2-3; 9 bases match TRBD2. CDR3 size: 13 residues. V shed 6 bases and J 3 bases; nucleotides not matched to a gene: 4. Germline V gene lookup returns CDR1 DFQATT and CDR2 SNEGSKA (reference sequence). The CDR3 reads CSALAGETDTQYF. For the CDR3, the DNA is TGCAGTGCCTTAGCGGGAGAGACAGATACGCAGTATTTT.

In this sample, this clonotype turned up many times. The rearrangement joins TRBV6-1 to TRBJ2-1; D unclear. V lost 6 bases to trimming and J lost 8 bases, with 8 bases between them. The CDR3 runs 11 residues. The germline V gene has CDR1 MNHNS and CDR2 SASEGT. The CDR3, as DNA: TGTGCCAGCAGCTCCAAGGATGAGCAGTTCTTC. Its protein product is CASSSKDEQFF.

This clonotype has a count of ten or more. In DNA, the CDR3 is TGCAGTGCTAGAGAACACGGGACTATTTACGAGCAGTACTTC. Translation: CSAREHGTIYEQYF. The gene calls are TRBV20-1 and TRBJ2-7; 7 bases map to TRBD2. The CDR3 runs 14 residues. The ends lost 0 bases at V and 4 bases at J; junction bases unmatched: 6. From germline, CDR1 is DFQATT and CDR2 SNEGSKA (reference sequence).

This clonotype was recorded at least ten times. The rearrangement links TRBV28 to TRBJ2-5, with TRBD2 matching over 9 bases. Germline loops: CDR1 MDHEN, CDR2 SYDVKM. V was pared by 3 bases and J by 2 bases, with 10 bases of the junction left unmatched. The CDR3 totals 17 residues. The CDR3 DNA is TGTGCCAGCAGTTTCGGGTTAGCGGGAGTAGGGCAAGAGACCCAGTACTTC. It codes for CASSFGLAGVGQETQYF.

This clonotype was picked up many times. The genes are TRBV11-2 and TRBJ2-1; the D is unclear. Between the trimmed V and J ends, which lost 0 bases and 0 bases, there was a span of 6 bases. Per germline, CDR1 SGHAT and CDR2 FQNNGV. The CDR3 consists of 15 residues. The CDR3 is CASSLDVASYNEQFF. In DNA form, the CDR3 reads TGTGCCAGCAGCTTAGACGTGGCCTCCTACAATGAGCAGTTCTTC.

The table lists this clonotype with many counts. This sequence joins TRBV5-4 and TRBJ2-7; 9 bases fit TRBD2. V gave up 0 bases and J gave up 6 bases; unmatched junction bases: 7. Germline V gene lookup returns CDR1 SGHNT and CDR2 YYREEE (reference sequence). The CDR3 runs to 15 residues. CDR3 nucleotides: TGTGCCAGCAGCTTGGTGTCGCTAGCGGGAAGCGAGCAGTACTTC. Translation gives CASSLVSLAGSEQYF.

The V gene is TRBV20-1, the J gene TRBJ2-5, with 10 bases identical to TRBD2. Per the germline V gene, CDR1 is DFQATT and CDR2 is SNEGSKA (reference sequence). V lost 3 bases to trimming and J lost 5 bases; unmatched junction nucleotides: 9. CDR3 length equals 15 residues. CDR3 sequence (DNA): TGCAGTGCTAGGCTAGCGGGAGCCATTCGGGAGACCCAGTACTTC. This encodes CSARLAGAIRETQYF.

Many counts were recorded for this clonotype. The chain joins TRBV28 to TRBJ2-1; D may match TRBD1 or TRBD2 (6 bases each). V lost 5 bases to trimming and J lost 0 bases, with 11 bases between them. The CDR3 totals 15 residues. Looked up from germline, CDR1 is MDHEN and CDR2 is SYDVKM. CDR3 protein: CASSPWGASYNEQFF. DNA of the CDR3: TGTGCCAGCAGTCCATGGGGGGCCTCCTACAATGAGCAGTTCTTC.

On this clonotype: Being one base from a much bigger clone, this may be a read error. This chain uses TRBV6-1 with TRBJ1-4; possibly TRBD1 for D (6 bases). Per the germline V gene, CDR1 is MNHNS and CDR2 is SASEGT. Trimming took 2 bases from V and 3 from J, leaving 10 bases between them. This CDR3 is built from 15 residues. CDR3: CASSESRGANEKLFF. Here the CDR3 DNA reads TGTGCCAGCAGTGAATCCAGGGGTGCTAATGAAAAACTGTTTTTT.

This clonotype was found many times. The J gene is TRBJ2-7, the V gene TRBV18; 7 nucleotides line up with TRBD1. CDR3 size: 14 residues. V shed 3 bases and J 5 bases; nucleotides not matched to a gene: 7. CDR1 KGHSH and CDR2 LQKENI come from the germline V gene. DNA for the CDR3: TGTGCCAGCTCACCTTTGACAGGGTTCAACGAGCAGTACTTC. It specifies CASSPLTGFNEQYF. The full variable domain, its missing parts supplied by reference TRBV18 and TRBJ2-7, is NAGVMQNPRHLVRRRGQEARLRCSPMKGHSHVYWYRQLPEEGLKFMVYLQKENIIDESGMPKERFSAEFPKEGPSILRIQQVVRGDSAAYFCASSPLTGFNEQYFGPGTRLTVT.

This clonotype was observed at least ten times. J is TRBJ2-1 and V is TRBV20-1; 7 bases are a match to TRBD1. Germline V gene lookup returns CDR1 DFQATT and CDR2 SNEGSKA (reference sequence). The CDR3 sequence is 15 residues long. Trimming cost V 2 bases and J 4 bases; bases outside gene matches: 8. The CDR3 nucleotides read TGCAGTGCTAGAACGGACAGGAGACATTACAATGAGCAGTTCTTC. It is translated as CSARTDRRHYNEQFF.

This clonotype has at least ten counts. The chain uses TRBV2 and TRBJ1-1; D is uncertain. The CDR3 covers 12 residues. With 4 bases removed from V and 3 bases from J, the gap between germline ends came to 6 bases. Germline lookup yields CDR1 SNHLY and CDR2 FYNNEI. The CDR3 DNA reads TGTGCCAGCAGTGCGCAATACACTGAAGCTTTCTTT. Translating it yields CASSAQYTEAFF.

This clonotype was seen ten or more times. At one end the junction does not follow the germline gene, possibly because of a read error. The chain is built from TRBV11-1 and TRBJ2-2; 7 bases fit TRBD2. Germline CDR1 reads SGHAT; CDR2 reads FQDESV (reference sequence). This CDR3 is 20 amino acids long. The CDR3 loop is CASSPRGLGGRGSNAGELFF. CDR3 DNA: TGTGCCAGCAGCCCCCGGGGGTTGGGCGGGAGAGGATCGAACGCCGGGGAGCTGTTTTTT.